The 12 T cell receptor beta chains below all came from one sample that was sequenced in a study of beta chain features in type 1 diabetes. All of the isolated RNA was reverse transcribed, so expressed TCRB transcripts were sequenced. Clones were read by immunoSEQ multiplex PCR, and TCRdb kept only the in-frame ones, dropping some. The data hold around 430,000 clones, with approximately 31% observed a single time. The sample taken for sequencing was naive CD4+ T cells from blood. The origin of the receptors is a man between 18 and 29 years old in good health.

This clone showed up just a few times. The chain combines TRBV10-3 with TRBJ2-7; D gene unclear. Germline V gene sequence: CDR1 ENHRY, CDR2 SYGVKD. With 0 bases removed from V and 7 bases from J, the gap between germline ends came to 4 bases. This CDR3 contains 11 residues. DNA for the CDR3: TGTGCCATCAGTGAGTCAGAAGAGCAGTACTTC. Translating gives CAISESEEQYF.

The rearrangement uses TRBV30 and TRBJ1-2; the D gene is possibly TRBD1 (5 bases). The germline CDR1 and CDR2 sequences are GTSNPN and SVGIG (reference sequence). Trimming took off 1 base at V and 8 bases at J, with 11 bases between the two ends. This CDR3 is 12 amino acids long. The CDR3 sequence is CAWSEWSGGYTF. The CDR3 region has the DNA TGTGCCTGGAGTGAGTGGTCAGGGGGCTACACCTTC.

The chain carries TRBV30 and TRBJ2-5, with D possibly matching TRBD2 (6 bases). V lost 2 bases and J 4 bases, leaving 11 bases between the germline ends. Germline V gene sequence: CDR1 GTSNPN, CDR2 SVGIG (reference sequence). The CDR3 runs 13 residues. CDR3 region: CAWSRGAIETQYF. CDR3 sequence (DNA): TGTGCCTGGAGTCGCGGGGCGATAGAGACCCAGTACTTC.

This clone was counted a few times. The chain uses TRBV28 and TRBJ1-2; weak D call: TRBD1 (5 bases). V dropped 4 bases and J dropped 4 bases, with 16 bases sitting between them. CDR1 is MDHEN and CDR2 is SYDVKM in the germline V gene. CDR3 length equals 15 residues. CDR3 loop: CASSSSGTATYGYTF. CDR3 nucleotide sequence: TGTGCCAGCAGTTCCTCCGGGACGGCGACCTATGGCTACACCTTC.

This clone showed up just a few times. This chain links TRBV2 with TRBJ2-7; weak D call: TRBD2 (6 bases). The V and J ends lost 3 bases and 5 bases respectively, with 17 bases between them. This CDR3 contains 15 residues. CDR1 is SNHLY and CDR2 is FYNNEI in the germline V gene. CDR3 in amino acids: CASSEGDWGGNEQYF. CDR3 bases: TGTGCCAGCAGTGAGGGGGACTGGGGTGGGAACGAGCAGTACTTC. Based on the CDR3 plus reference TRBV2 and TRBJ2-7, the full variable domain is EPEVTQTPSHQVTQMGQEVILRCVPISNHLYFYWYRQILGQKVEFLVSFYNNEISEKSEIFDDQFSVERPDGSNFTLKIRSTKLEDSAMYFCASSEGDWGGNEQYFGPGTRLTVT.

The table lists this clone with a few counts. This chain links TRBV29-1 with TRBJ1-2; no clear D gene. Trimming removed 3 bases from V and 7 bases from J, with 3 bases in between. The CDR3 extends over 9 amino acids. The germline gives CDR1 SQVTM, CDR2 ANQGSEA. CDR3 DNA sequence: TGCAGCGTTGACGGTGGCTACACCTTC. As protein: CSVDGGYTF.

The chain joins TRBV7-2 to TRBJ2-5, with D possibly called TRBD1 or TRBD2 (5 bases each). With 1 base removed from V and 0 bases from J, the gap between germline ends came to 9 bases. This CDR3 is built from 15 residues. CDR1 and CDR2 (germline): SGHTA, FQGNSA. The CDR3 DNA reads as TGTGCCAGCAGCTTAGAGGGGACGTACCAAGAGACCCAGTACTTC. Residues: CASSLEGTYQETQYF.

The rearrangement links TRBV10-1 to TRBJ2-1; D gene uncertain. V lost 6 bases and J 8 bases, leaving 11 bases between the germline ends. This CDR3 comprises 12 residues. CDR1 and CDR2 (germline): WNHNN, SYGVQD (reference sequence). CDR3 in amino acids: CASSRAEDEQFF. CDR3 bases: TGCGCCAGCAGCCGCGCCGAGGATGAGCAGTTCTTC.

There are a few counts of this clone. This chain joins TRBV28 and TRBJ2-7; the match to TRBD2 covers 10 bases. With 7 bases clipped from V and 4 bases from J, the junction kept 10 bases outside the gene matches. Germline CDR1 and CDR2: MDHEN and SYDVKM. This CDR3 is 15 amino acids long. The CDR3 loop reads CASNKIGTSVYEQYF. The CDR3 nucleotides are TGTGCCAGCAATAAGATCGGGACTAGCGTTTACGAGCAGTACTTC.

The CDR3 loop reads CSVTGTSGRALGEETQYF. Here the CDR3 DNA reads TGCAGCGTCACCGGGACTAGCGGGAGGGCCCTCGGGGAAGAGACCCAGTACTTC. The chain has TRBV29-1 and TRBJ2-5, with 16 bases identical to TRBD2. This CDR3 comprises 18 residues. After removal of 6 bases from V and 3 bases from J, the junction contained 13 bases not matched to a gene. The germline V gene encodes CDR1 SQVTM and CDR2 ANQGSEA.

Comments on this clone: This sample includes further DNA sequences coding for the same CDR3. V gene TRBV5-1 combines with J gene TRBJ2-1; D is ambiguous. The CDR3 covers 11 residues. Looked up from germline, CDR1 is SGHRS and CDR2 is YFSETQ. V lost 1 base to trimming and J lost 4 bases, with 0 bases between them. CDR3 sequence (DNA): TGCGCCAGCAGCTTGTACAATGAGCAGTTCTTC. Protein: CASSLYNEQFF.

The chain is built from TRBV28 and TRBJ1-2; D is unclear. Between the trimmed V and J ends, which lost 8 bases and 4 bases, there was a span of 20 bases. Germline CDR1 reads MDHEN; CDR2 reads SYDVKM. The CDR3 consists of 15 residues. DNA of the CDR3: TGTGCCAGCTTTCAACCAAAACCGCTCGGCTATGGCTACACCTTC. Encoded protein: CASFQPKPLGYGYTF.